The clone carrying this T cell receptor beta chain was counted only a few times. Antigen unknown. Generated by immunoSEQ multiplex PCR, the TCRdb table keeps only in-frame clones and is missing some. The sample yields over 100,000 clones, approximately 84% seen once. The data originate from a study of T cell responses to AZD1222 COVID-19 vaccine. Study overall: Whether given at about 4 or about 12 weeks, second doses were pooled.

This CDR3 is 15 amino acids long. In germline, CDR1 is SGHTS, CDR2 YDEGEE. The V gene end was trimmed by 4 bases and the J gene end by 8 bases; junction bases not matched to a gene: 6. Study-wide findings and caveats: Females outnumbered males among donors, who were mostly white British; clonal diversity was possibly underestimated. Dominant CD4 TCR responses targeted spike regions 160-218 and 743-854.

This receptor was identified in an adult in good health. This chain uses TRBV5-8 with TRBJ1-4, with 12 bases lining up with TRBD1. The source material was peripheral blood, sampled on day 0 of AZD1222 vaccination. The CDR3 sequence is CASSTGTGGREKLFF. Here the CDR3 DNA reads TGTGCCAGCAGCACAGGGACAGGGGGCAGAGAAAAACTGTTTTTT.